This T cell receptor beta chain emerged from a study of control samples from healthy donors and cancer patients. Trimming removed 6 bases from V and 6 bases from J; junction bases left unmatched: 7. The length of the CDR3 is 15 residues. Per germline, CDR1 SNHLY and CDR2 FYNNEI. Profiled with immunoSEQ multiplex PCR; TCRdb holds only in-frame clones, not every one. The sample yields 3,600 or so clones, roughly 77% seen once. The V gene is TRBV2, the J gene TRBJ2-2; 10 bases are a match to TRBD1. This clonotype was obtained from a female donor with melanoma. The sequenced sample consisted of formalin-fixed, paraffin-embedded tissue. CDR3 loop: CASSGSDRGAGELFF. In DNA, the CDR3 is TGTGCCAGCAGCGGATCGGACAGGGGGGCCGGGGAGCTGTTTTTT.